This TCR beta chain appears in the sequencing data of a study of blood T cell repertoires in COVID-19. Looking at the study overall: There were acute and convalescent COVID-19 samples, and they came from the United States, Italy and Spain. Sources were T cells, B-cell-depleted T cells, or PBMCs; the material itself was cDNA or gDNA.

Original methodology: Reference gene primer amplification yielded estimated nucleated cell counts. Repertoires were generated with immunoSEQ multiplex PCR, while TCRdb's copy carries only in-frame clones and drops some. V, J and clone size derive from that table, while D and trimming were established from the DNA sequence. In the table there are 250,000 to 300,000 clones, roughly nine tenths of which are singletons. This CDR3 region has 16 residues. Germline V lookup: CDR1 SQVTM, CDR2 ANQGSEA. The germline V and J ends were trimmed by 0 bases and 0 bases, with 12 bases remaining between them. The J gene is TRBJ2-4, the V gene TRBV29-1; TRBD1 might be the D (6 bases). The clonotype comes from a woman aged 40 to 49 who had recovered from COVID-19. Input material: peripheral blood. The CDR3 loop is CSVEEDRVIAKNIQYF. CDR3 in DNA: TGCAGCGTTGAAGAGGACAGAGTGATAGCCAAAAACATTCAGTACTTC.